This is a list of T cell receptor beta chains from one sample in a study of blood T cell repertoires in COVID-19. The table came from immunoSEQ multiplex PCR; TCRdb's copy has only in-frame clones and leaves some out. This sample carries fewer than 600,000 clones, 88% of them seen once, and the ten largest clones take approximately 2%. Sequenced input: PBMCs or T cells enriched from blood (not recorded which). These receptors originate from a woman between 40 and 50 years old who had recovered from COVID-19. CDR3s include the opening cysteine and the closing phenylalanine or tryptophan. Each record gives: J gene, V gene, clone size, D gene, CDR3 protein, CDR3 DNA. The D gene is left open where the match is weak. Clone size is stated in some rows and not others, as once, few, many or a class when expanded.

TRBJ2-1 | TRBV4-1 | . | TRBD2 | CASSQDVLAVIYNEQFF | TGCGCCAGCAGCCAAGATGTACTAGCGGTGATATACAATGAGCAGTTCTTC
TRBJ2-7 | TRBV4-3 | . | . | CASSQSSFSEQYF | TGCGCCAGCAGCCAATCGAGCTTCTCCGAGCAGTACTTC
TRBJ2-7 | TRBV9 | . | TRBD2 | CASSPKGSGRPLEQYF | TGTGCCAGCAGCCCCAAGGGTAGCGGGAGACCCCTCGAGCAGTACTTC
TRBJ1-3 | TRBV12-3/TRBV12-4 | . | . | CASSSVGNTIYF | TGTGCCAGCAGTTCGGTAGGAAACACCATATATTTT
TRBJ1-2 | TRBV20-1 | . | . | CSASIAPLERYTF | TGCAGTGCTAGTATCGCCCCCCTGGAGCGCTACACCTTC
TRBJ2-1 | TRBV12-5 | . | TRBD1 | CASGIGRDRAYFQLYNEQFF | TGTGCTAGTGGTATTGGAAGGGACAGGGCCTACTTCCAACTCTACAATGAGCAGTTCTTC
TRBJ1-3 | TRBV18 | . | TRBD1 | CASSPNRGASGNTIYF | TGTGCCAGCTCGCCGAACAGGGGGGCCTCTGGAAACACCATATATTTT
TRBJ2-3 | TRBV6-5 | few | TRBD2 | CASSQTSGRAGTQYF | TGTGCCAGCAGTCAGACTAGCGGGAGGGCGGGGACGCAGTATTTT
TRBJ1-3 | TRBV6-5 | . | TRBD1 | CASSYGTGAGNTIYF | TGTGCCAGCAGTTACGGGACAGGGGCTGGAAACACCATATATTTT
TRBJ1-1 | TRBV11-3 | . | . | CASSLVQGMNTEAFF | TGTGCCAGCAGCTTAGTACAGGGAATGAACACTGAAGCTTTCTTT
TRBJ2-1 | TRBV24-1 | . | TRBD2 | CATSDPSGSSYNEQFF | TGTGCCACCAGTGACCCTAGCGGGAGCTCCTACAATGAGCAGTTCTTC
TRBJ2-7 | TRBV11-2 | . | TRBD2 | CASSSRPTGGTYEQYF | TGTGCCAGCAGCTCCAGACCCACGGGAGGGACCTACGAGCAGTACTTC
TRBJ1-2 | TRBV18 | . | TRBD1 | CASSPSRGPETYGYTF | TGTGCCAGCTCACCATCCAGGGGGCCCGAGACCTATGGCTACACCTTC
TRBJ1-1 | TRBV27 | . | . | CASSLSQQPSMNTEAFF | TGTGCCAGCAGTTTATCTCAACAGCCTAGCATGAACACTGAAGCTTTCTTT
TRBJ2-2 | TRBV6-6 | . | TRBD2 | CASSSLRRLAGVRNTGELFF | TGTGCCAGCAGCTCCCTCCGGAGACTAGCGGGAGTACGGAACACCGGGGAGCTGTTTTTT
TRBJ2-1 | TRBV7-9 | . | . | CASGFTGPGEQFF | TGTGCCAGCGGGTTTACAGGGCCTGGTGAGCAGTTCTTC
TRBJ2-2 | TRBV7-8 | . | TRBD1 | CASSRDRDTGELFF | TGTGCCAGCAGCCGGGACAGGGACACCGGGGAGCTGTTTTTT
TRBJ2-1 | TRBV6-5 | . | TRBD1 | CASRQGNEQFF | TGTGCCAGTCGACAGGGGAATGAGCAGTTCTTC
TRBJ2-3 | TRBV4-3 | . | . | CASSQGFAQAGDTQYF | TGCGCCAGCAGCCAAGGATTCGCGCAAGCCGGGGATACGCAGTATTTT
TRBJ2-3 | TRBV4-1 | . | . | CASSQVLIRSTDTQYF | TGCGCCAGCAGCCAAGTTTTAATCCGTAGCACAGATACGCAGTATTTT
TRBJ1-1 | TRBV5-4 | . | . | CASSLTGNVNTEAFF | TGTGCCAGCAGCTTGACAGGGAACGTCAACACTGAAGCTTTCTTT
TRBJ2-3 | TRBV6-5 | . | TRBD2 | CASRVAGGQADTQYF | TGTGCCAGCAGGGTAGCGGGAGGGCAAGCAGATACGCAGTATTTT
TRBJ1-2 | TRBV7-8 | . | . | CASEAGGDSYGYTF | TGTGCCAGCGAGGCGGGGGGAGATAGCTATGGCTACACCTTC
TRBJ2-1 | TRBV24-1 | . | . | CATSDSGPTTFGIEQFF | TGTGCCACCAGTGACTCAGGACCGACTACCTTTGGTATCGAGCAGTTCTTC
TRBJ2-1 | TRBV3-1/TRBV3-2 | . | . | CASSHLIGQGSYNEQFF | TGTGCCAGCAGCCACCTAATAGGGCAGGGCTCCTACAATGAGCAGTTCTTC
TRBJ2-1 | TRBV11-2 | . | . | CASSLYPPTGGNEQFF | TGTGCCAGCAGCTTATACCCCCCGACAGGAGGCAATGAGCAGTTCTTC
TRBJ1-3 | TRBV7-8 | . | . | CASSFVVRDTAFGNTIYF | TGTGCCAGCAGCTTTGTTGTAAGGGACACGGCTTTTGGAAACACCATATATTTT
TRBJ2-3 | TRBV10-3 | . | TRBD2 | CAISDLGLAGRTDTQYF | TGTGCCATCAGTGACCTTGGACTAGCGGGAAGGACAGATACGCAGTATTTT
TRBJ2-2 | TRBV30 | . | TRBD1 | CAWSSRMGTGLNTGELFF | TGTGCCTGGAGTTCGCGAATGGGGACAGGGTTGAACACCGGGGAGCTGTTTTTT
TRBJ1-4 | TRBV6-5 | . | TRBD1 | CASSLGGANEKLFF | TGTGCCAGCAGTTTAGGGGGCGCGAATGAAAAACTGTTTTTT
TRBJ2-1 | TRBV4-1 | . | . | CASSQDDGAYNEQFF | TGCGCCAGCAGCCAAGACGACGGGGCCTACAATGAGCAGTTCTTC
TRBJ2-5 | TRBV9 | . | TRBD1 | CASSEGQGETQYF | TGTGCCAGCAGCGAAGGACAGGGGGAGACCCAGTACTTC
TRBJ2-7 | TRBV24-1 | . | . | CATSAGSSYEQYF | TGTGCCACCAGTGCCGGGAGCTCCTACGAGCAGTACTTC
TRBJ2-1 | TRBV7-9 | . | TRBD2 | CASSLVGGGAYNEQFF | TGTGCCAGCAGCTTAGTAGGCGGGGGGGCCTACAATGAGCAGTTCTTC
TRBJ1-2 | TRBV11-2 | . | . | CASSLDGGINYGYTF | TGTGCCAGCAGCTTAGATGGGGGGATAAACTATGGCTACACCTTC
TRBJ2-1 | TRBV4-3 | many | . | CASSPVDRRDNEQFF | TGCGCCAGCAGTCCTGTGGACAGACGGGACAATGAGCAGTTCTTC
TRBJ2-3 | TRBV28 | . | . | CASRSGGYYTDTQYF | TGTGCCAGCAGGTCTGGGGGGTACTACACAGATACGCAGTATTTT
TRBJ1-2 | TRBV5-1 | . | . | CASSEGHLANYGYTF | TGCGCCAGCAGCGAAGGACACCTAGCTAACTATGGCTACACCTTC
TRBJ1-3 | TRBV5-1 | . | . | CASSLDGLSGNTIYF | TGCGCCAGCAGCTTGGACGGACTCTCTGGAAACACCATATATTTT
TRBJ1-3 | TRBV18 | . | . | CASSPWTDPGNTIYF | TGTGCCAGCTCACCCTGGACAGATCCTGGAAACACCATATATTTT
TRBJ1-1 | TRBV5-6 | . | TRBD1 | CASSNFGTGVTEAFF | TGTGCCAGCAGCAACTTCGGGACAGGGGTTACTGAAGCTTTCTTT
TRBJ2-1 | TRBV5-6 | once | TRBD1 | CASSQRRTGMDEQFF | TGTGCCAGCAGCCAACGTAGGACAGGGATGGATGAGCAGTTCTTC
TRBJ1-1 | TRBV27 | . | TRBD1 | CASSSEDRGGTEAFF | TGTGCCAGCAGTTCCGAGGACAGGGGGGGAACTGAAGCTTTCTTT
TRBJ2-3 | TRBV24-1 | . | . | CATTGASTDTQYF | TGTGCCACCACAGGGGCTAGCACAGATACGCAGTATTTT
TRBJ2-1 | TRBV29-1 | . | TRBD2 | CSVKPLAGEGAGVF | TGCAGCGTTAAACCGCTAGCGGGAGAGGGGGCGGGCGTCTTC
TRBJ1-2 | TRBV29-1 | . | . | CSVALGRGGYTF | TGCAGCGTCGCCTTAGGCCGGGGTGGCTACACCTTC
TRBJ1-5 | TRBV27 | . | TRBD1 | CASRPRSRTGGLQPQHF | TGTGCCAGCCGCCCCCGCAGCCGGACAGGGGGCTTGCAGCCCCAGCATTTT
TRBJ1-2 | TRBV30 | few | . | CAWSSRGYGYTF | TGTGCCTGGAGCTCCCGCGGCTATGGCTACACCTTC
TRBJ2-1 | TRBV7-6 | . | TRBD2 | CASSDSGSNNEQFF | TGTGCCAGCAGCGATAGCGGGAGCAACAATGAGCAGTTCTTC
TRBJ2-3 | TRBV7-9 | . | TRBD1 | CASSSVGTDTDTQYF | TGTGCCAGCAGCTCCGTTGGGACAGACACAGATACGCAGTATTTT
TRBJ2-3 | TRBV11-2 | . | . | CASSLGTHPRTDTQYF | TGTGCCAGCAGCTTAGGGACTCACCCCCGCACAGATACGCAGTATTTT
TRBJ1-6 | TRBV27 | . | . | CASSARPNWQASAIRPLHF | TGTGCCAGCAGTGCACGCCCAAACTGGCAGGCCTCGGCTATTAGGCCCCTCCACTTT
TRBJ1-2 | TRBV18 | . | TRBD1 | CASSPTGQDYGYTF | TGTGCCAGCTCACCGACGGGACAGGACTATGGCTACACCTTC
TRBJ1-2 | TRBV15 | . | TRBD1 | CATSKPTTGFYGYTF | TGTGCCACCAGCAAGCCTACGACAGGGTTCTATGGCTACACCTTC
TRBJ1-1 | TRBV5-6 | . | TRBD1 | CASSQLQGARTEAFF | TGTGCCAGCAGCCAACTACAGGGGGCGAGAACTGAAGCTTTCTTT
TRBJ1-1 | TRBV4-2 | . | . | CASSHDDRNTEAFF | TGTGCCAGCAGCCATGACGACAGAAACACTGAAGCTTTCTTT